The clone carrying this T cell receptor beta chain was seen at least ten times. Its target is unknown. Time point of the sample: newly diagnosed GD, antithyroid drugs for less than 3 months. PBMC-extracted RNA yielded the TCR library. This sample stems from a study of regulatory T cells in long-lasting Graves disease. General study points: Because few samples were included, accuracy may have been lower. New patients shared fewer public clonotypes (about 1,000) than persistent patients did (roughly 2,500).

With iRepertoire HTBI primers and Arm-PCR of CDR3 regions, TCR beta libraries were built. TCRdb re-called the multiplex PCR reads through MiXCR, storing one row per CDR3 protein. The sample holds about 300,000 distinct CDR3 sequences, under 20% seen once. The CDR3 has 12 residues. CDR1 is WSHSY, CDR2 SAAADI, per germline. The V end was cut by 7 bases, the J end by 3 bases, with 8 bases between. The chain is built from TRBV10-2 and TRBJ2-3; D gene unclear. The sequences come from peripheral blood mononuclear cells (PBMCs), collected at new diagnosis, from a patient treated with antithyroid drugs. This receptor was obtained from a female donor with Graves disease. The CDR3 sequence: CASMDGTDTQYF. For the CDR3, the DNA is TGCGCCAGCATGGATGGTACAGATACGCAGTATTTT.